This passage covers 9 T cell receptor beta chains from one sample sequenced in a study of cytomegalovirus exposure and HLA in healthy donors. Primers: 60 Vbeta forward and 13 Jbeta reverse. Clones were sequenced by immunoSEQ multiplex PCR, and TCRdb holds only the in-frame ones, with some missing. The table lists about 190,000 clones, approximately 86% of them singletons. Input material: PBMCs. Receptors originate from a boy between 2 and 10 years old in good health and CMV-seronegative.

The chain uses TRBV11-1 and TRBJ2-1; TRBD2 matches at 7 bases. CDR1 and CDR2 (germline): SGHAT, FQDESV (reference sequence). The ends lost 2 bases at V and 5 bases at J; junction bases unmatched: 6. The CDR3 is made up of 15 amino acids. Written as DNA, the CDR3 is TGTGCCAGCAGCTTATCGTCACTAGCGCACAATGAGCAGTTCTTC. Translated, it gives CASSLSSLAHNEQFF. The variable domain in full, with the rest retrieved from reference TRBV11-1 and TRBJ2-1, is EAEVAQSPRYKITEKSQAVAFWCDPISGHATLYWYRQILGQGPELLVQFQDESVVDDSQLPKDRFSAERLKGVDSTLKIQPAELGDSAMYLCASSLSSLAHNEQFFGPGTRLTVL.

This clone was observed a few times. This chain links TRBV15 with TRBJ2-1; 7 bases line up with TRBD1. CDR3 length: 14 amino acids. CDR1 and CDR2 from the germline V gene are LNHNV and YYDKDF (reference sequence). V trimming: 5 bases; J trimming: 7 bases; junction bases outside the gene matches: 8. CDR3 region: CATSGDRAWNEQFF. CDR3 DNA: TGTGCCACCAGCGGCGACAGGGCTTGGAATGAGCAGTTCTTC.

The chain links TRBV27 to TRBJ1-5, with TRBD1 matching over 7 bases. With V trimmed by 3 bases and J by 1 base, 3 bases remained unmatched. CDR3 size: 15 residues. Germline V lookup: CDR1 MNHEY, CDR2 SMNVEV (reference sequence). The chain's CDR3 is CASSLTGFSNQPQHF. The DNA of the CDR3 is TGTGCCAGCAGTTTGACAGGGTTCAGCAATCAGCCCCAGCATTTT.

The V call is TRBV7-8, the J call TRBJ1-5, with D perhaps TRBD1 (6 bases). The length of the CDR3 is 15 residues. The V gene's germline CDR1 is SGHVS and CDR2 FQNEAQ. V lost 4 bases to trimming and J lost 4 bases, with 14 bases between them. As DNA, the CDR3 is TGTGCCAGCAGCTCATACAGGGAACCGAATCAGCCCCAGCATTTT. Its protein is CASSSYREPNQPQHF.

The chain carries TRBV5-6 and TRBJ2-1, with a possible D match to TRBD1 (6 bases). The V end was cut by 7 bases, the J end by 4 bases, with 18 bases between. Germline CDR1 is SGHDT and CDR2 is YYEEEE. The CDR3 loop spans 15 amino acids. Written as DNA, the CDR3 is TGTGCCAGCCTCCGGCAGGGACAAACTTACAATGAGCAGTTCTTC. It codes for CASLRQGQTYNEQFF. The full variable domain, its missing parts supplied by reference TRBV5-6 and TRBJ2-1, is DAGVTQSPTHLIKTRGQQVTLRCSPKSGHDTVSWYQQALGQGPQFIFQYYEEEERQRGNFPDRFSGHQFPNYSSELNVNALLLGDSALYLCASLRQGQTYNEQFFGPGTRLTVL.

The chain combines TRBV5-1 with TRBJ2-2, with D possibly TRBD1 on 7 matching bases. This CDR3 contains 13 residues. V lost 6 bases to trimming and J lost 5 bases, with 11 bases between them. Germline V CDR1 and CDR2: SGHRS, YFSETQ. The DNA of the CDR3 is TGCGCCAGCACAGGGGGAGGAACCGGGGAGCTGTTTTTT. Encoded protein: CASTGGGTGELFF.

This chain joins TRBV12-5 and TRBJ2-1; weak D call: TRBD1 (5 bases). V was cut by 5 bases and J by 7 bases, with 9 bases left in between. This CDR3 is built from 12 residues. Germline V CDR1 and CDR2: LGHNT, FRNRAP. Here the CDR3 reads CASGNQGNEQFF. The CDR3 bases are TGTGCTAGTGGTAATCAGGGAAATGAGCAGTTCTTC.

The chain has TRBV5-1 and TRBJ1-1; D is possibly TRBD1 (5 bases). The CDR3 extends over 14 amino acids. V shed 4 bases and J shed 6 bases, with 16 bases lying between them. Germline V gene sequence: CDR1 SGHRS, CDR2 YFSETQ. The CDR3 spells CASSVNGAGAEAFF. The CDR3 DNA follows: TGCGCCAGCAGCGTTAACGGGGCGGGGGCTGAAGCTTTCTTT. Full variable domain (rest looked up from reference TRBV5-1 and TRBJ1-1): KAGVTQTPRYLIKTRGQQVTLSCSPISGHRSVSWYQQTPGQGLQFLFEYFSETQRNKGNFPGRFSGRQFSNSRSEMNVSTLELGDSALYLCASSVNGAGAEAFFGQGTRLTVV.

The chain couples TRBV5-4 to TRBJ2-5, with D maybe TRBD2 (5 bases). Germline assignment: CDR1 SGHNT and CDR2 YYREEE (reference sequence). Deletions cut 2 bases from V and 2 bases from J, with 7 bases between. The CDR3 spans 13 residues. CDR3 nucleotide sequence: TGTGCCAGCAGCTTCAGCGGACAAGAGACCCAGTACTTC. This encodes CASSFSGQETQYF.